This T cell receptor beta chain came from a study of blood T cell repertoires in COVID-19. The table came from immunoSEQ multiplex PCR; TCRdb's copy has only in-frame clones and leaves some out. Among approximately 270,000 clones listed, about nine tenths were seen once. V shed 5 bases and J shed 3 bases, with 8 bases lying between them. Germline-derived CDR1 and CDR2 are MDHEN and SYDVKM. The CDR3 is 12 amino acids. The rearrangement links TRBV28 to TRBJ2-7; D gene unclear. The sequence came from a man between 35 and 55 years old who had recovered from COVID-19. Sequencing was performed on PBMCs or T cells enriched from blood (not recorded which). The CDR3 DNA is TGTGCCAGCAGTCCCCCTGTCTACGAGCAGTACTTC. Amino acids: CASSPPVYEQYF.